Each of the 32 T cell receptor beta chains below was sequenced from the same sample in a study of cytomegalovirus exposure and HLA in healthy donors (dated by TCRdb to 2016 to 2017). Library generation was performed with the immunoSEQ multiplex PCR assay. In its TCRdb copy, this immuneACCESS table keeps in-frame sequences only and misses some clones. Where compared with another copy, unresolved V genes explain less than half of these, and the others have no known cause. In this sample the table shows around 80,000 clones, roughly 96% of which occur a single time. The top ten clones comprise around 0.69% of the sample. The source material was PBMCs. The source is a woman aged 18-29 years in good health and CMV-seronegative.

This sequence joins TRBV6-5 and TRBJ1-3, with a tentative D call TRBD1 (6 bases). V was cut by 4 bases and J by 0 bases, with 13 bases left in between. The germline V gene encodes CDR1 MNHEY and CDR2 SVGAGI. The CDR3 extends over 16 amino acids. The CDR3 here is CASSLSRGTSGNTIYF. The DNA for the CDR3 is TGTGCCAGCAGTTTGAGCAGGGGCACCTCTGGAAACACCATATATTTT.

The CDR3 loop reads CASSYGQSFYGYTF. In DNA, the CDR3 is TGTGCCAGCAGTTATGGTCAGTCTTTCTATGGCTACACCTTC. V is TRBV2 and J is TRBJ1-2, with unresolved D. CDR1 SNHLY and CDR2 FYNNEI come from the germline V gene. The CDR3 extends over 14 amino acids. The germline V and J ends were trimmed by 5 bases and 4 bases, with 14 bases remaining between them.

The chain has TRBV9 and TRBJ1-1; TRBD1 aligns across 7 bases. CDR3 length equals 15 residues. CDR1 is SGDLS and CDR2 is YYNGEE in the germline V gene. Losses at the gene ends were 4 bases for V and 1 base for J; bases not matched to a gene: 7. CDR3 in amino acids: CASSPRTGPNTEAFF. CDR3 DNA sequence: TGTGCCAGCAGCCCCCGGACAGGACCGAACACTGAAGCTTTCTTT.

This clone was seen a single time. The chain carries TRBV15 and TRBJ1-5; 9 nucleotides align to TRBD1. Unmatched junction bases numbered 1, after V lost 0 bases and J lost 7 bases. CDR3 length: 14 residues. Germline-derived CDR1 and CDR2 are LNHNV and YYDKDF (reference sequence). The CDR3 loop reads CATSREQGAQPQHF. CDR3 sequence (DNA): TGTGCCACCAGCAGAGAACAGGGGGCCCAGCCCCAGCATTTT.

Here the CDR3 DNA reads TGTGCCAGCAGTTACGGGGGGGAAAAACTGTTTTTT. It translates to CASSYGGEKLFF. The rearrangement links TRBV6-6 to TRBJ1-4, with a weak D call TRBD1 (5 bases). The CDR3 contains 12 residues. Germline CDR1 reads MNHNY; CDR2 reads SVGAGI (reference sequence). V lost 2 bases and J 8 bases, leaving 6 bases between the germline ends.

This clone has only one observation. The V gene is TRBV6-5, the J gene TRBJ1-4; TRBD1 matches at 9 bases. V lost 2 bases, J lost 6 bases, and 4 bases stayed unmatched. The CDR3 has 15 residues. Germline V gene data show CDR1 as MNHEY and CDR2 as SVGAGI. CDR3 sequence: CASSYAGQGHEKLFF. The DNA for the CDR3 is TGTGCCAGCAGTTACGCCGGACAGGGGCATGAAAAACTGTTTTTT.

V and J are TRBV28 and TRBJ1-1; D unresolved. Trimming stripped 1 base from V and 6 bases from J, with 6 bases between. This CDR3 spans 12 amino acids. In germline, CDR1 is MDHEN, CDR2 SYDVKM. CDR3 loop: CASSLLSAEAFF. CDR3 coding DNA: TGTGCCAGCAGTTTATTGTCCGCTGAAGCTTTCTTT.

The chain is built from TRBV6-5 and TRBJ1-1, with D perhaps TRBD1 (6 bases). Trimming removed 6 bases at V and 12 bases at J, with 14 bases between. Germline V gene lookup returns CDR1 MNHEY and CDR2 SVGAGI. CDR3 length: 11 residues. In nucleotides, the CDR3 is TGTGCCAGCAGGTCAGGGGAAAGAACTTTCTTT. Translating it yields CASRSGERTFF.

The chain carries TRBV4-1 and TRBJ2-7; D perhaps matches TRBD2 (6 bases). Trimming pared 3 bases from V and 2 bases from J, leaving 11 bases between. Per germline, CDR1 MGHRA and CDR2 YSYEKL. The CDR3 totals 14 residues. The CDR3 protein is CASSQRDSTYEQYF. Here the CDR3 DNA reads TGCGCCAGCAGCCAGAGGGACTCCACCTACGAGCAGTACTTC.

The CDR3 loop is CASSTLRGRGNYGYTF. DNA for the CDR3: TGTGCCAGCAGCACCCTAAGGGGGCGCGGAAACTATGGCTACACCTTC. The rearrangement joins TRBV21-1 to TRBJ1-2; the DNA was not compared with TRBD1, the D call given in the table. TRBV21-1 is a recognized pseudogene. The CDR3 loop spans 16 amino acids.

V and J are TRBV15 and TRBJ2-7; 8 nucleotides match TRBD1. Germline loops: CDR1 LNHNV, CDR2 YYDKDF (reference sequence). This CDR3 comprises 15 residues. After removal of 3 bases from V and 6 bases from J, the junction contained 10 bases not matched to a gene. The CDR3 DNA reads TGTGCCACCAGCAGCGTTTTGGGACAGGTGGGCGAGCAGTACTTC. Translation gives CATSSVLGQVGEQYF.

V is TRBV4-3 and J is TRBJ2-2, with 9 bases identical to TRBD2. The CDR3 spans 16 residues. Germline V gene sequence: CDR1 LGHNA, CDR2 YSLEER. Losses at the gene ends were 0 bases for V and 6 bases for J; bases not matched to a gene: 5. This CDR3 reads CASSQDTAGGAGELFF. The DNA of the CDR3 is TGCGCCAGCAGCCAAGATACGGCGGGGGGGGCCGGGGAGCTGTTTTTT.

This chain connects TRBV7-6 to TRBJ2-3; D perhaps matches TRBD1 (6 bases). This CDR3 contains 15 residues. Trimming stripped 5 bases from V and 1 base from J, with 13 bases between. The germline CDR1 and CDR2 sequences are SGHVS and FNYEAQ. The CDR3 region is CASSLTGLGTDTQYF. The CDR3 nucleotides read TGTGCCAGCAGCCTCACAGGGCTCGGCACAGATACGCAGTATTTT.

The chain has TRBV18 and TRBJ1-5; TRBD1 matches 7 bases. The CDR3 runs 15 residues. V shed 2 bases, J shed 0 bases, and the junction held 1 base outside the gene matches. Germline V gene sequence: CDR1 KGHSH, CDR2 LQKENI. CDR3 DNA: TGTGCCAGCTCACCAAGGGACAGTAGCAATCAGCCCCAGCATTTT. This encodes CASSPRDSSNQPQHF.

This rearrangement joins TRBV4-3 to TRBJ2-2; 7 bases are a match to TRBD1. This CDR3 is 16 amino acids long. V lost 3 bases to trimming and J lost 3 bases; unmatched junction nucleotides: 7. Looked up from germline, CDR1 is LGHNA and CDR2 is YSLEER. The CDR3 DNA reads TGCGCCAGCAGCCACGGGCAGGGGGACGACACCGGGGAGCTGTTTTTT. It translates to CASSHGQGDDTGELFF.

This chain connects TRBV4-3 to TRBJ2-3; TRBD2 matches 9 bases. Germline V lookup: CDR1 LGHNA, CDR2 YSLEER. The CDR3 loop spans 16 amino acids. V shed 4 bases, J shed 7 bases, and the junction held 12 bases outside the gene matches. CDR3 amino acids: CASSPGTSLIRHTQYF. The CDR3, as DNA: TGCGCCAGCAGCCCCGGGACTAGCCTCATTCGACATACGCAGTATTTT.

The genes are TRBV10-3 and TRBJ1-1; 9 bases are shared with TRBD1. The CDR3 length is 16 residues. Unmatched junction bases numbered 17, after V lost 10 bases and J lost 5 bases. Germline CDR1 is ENHRY and CDR2 is SYGVKD. The CDR3 region is CATNLLPGQGATEAFF. The DNA of the CDR3 is TGTGCCACTAATCTCCTTCCGGGACAGGGTGCGACTGAAGCTTTCTTT.

This chain joins TRBV4-1 and TRBJ2-7, with D possibly TRBD2 on 6 matching bases. Trimming removed 5 bases at V and 4 bases at J, with 18 bases between. The CDR3 covers 15 residues. In germline, CDR1 is MGHRA, CDR2 YSYEKL. This CDR3 is CASSNFPGLPYEQYF. CDR3 bases: TGCGCCAGCAGCAATTTCCCGGGACTCCCGTACGAGCAGTACTTC.

J is TRBJ2-1 and V is TRBV11-2; 7 bases map to TRBD2. The germline gives CDR1 SGHAT, CDR2 FQNNGV. The CDR3 extends over 17 amino acids. Unmatched junction bases numbered 9, after V lost 4 bases and J lost 0 bases. The DNA for the CDR3 is TGTGCCAGCAGCTGGAAAATAGCGGGCCGCTCCTACAATGAGCAGTTCTTC. The encoded protein is CASSWKIAGRSYNEQFF.

The chain has TRBV4-1 and TRBJ2-1; 11 bases fit TRBD2. Germline CDR1 is MGHRA and CDR2 is YSYEKL. The CDR3 has 17 residues. V dropped 1 base and J dropped 4; count of bases not matched to a gene: 6. The CDR3 loop reads CASSQAVAGGIYNEQFF. The CDR3 DNA reads as TGCGCCAGCAGCCAAGCGGTAGCGGGGGGGATTTACAATGAGCAGTTCTTC.

J is TRBJ2-3 and V is TRBV9, with a tentative D call TRBD2 (6 bases). Germline values: CDR1 SGDLS, CDR2 YYNGEE. The CDR3 is 17 residues long. Deletions cut 0 bases from V and 3 bases from J, with 17 bases between. The CDR3 DNA follows: TGTGCCAGCAGCGTAGTCCAGGGAGGAGGGTCAACAGATACGCAGTATTTT. Translation: CASSVVQGGGSTDTQYF.

This clone was recorded only once. The genes are TRBV5-4 and TRBJ2-5, with TRBD1 as a possible D gene (6 bases). V lost 4 bases to trimming and J lost 5 bases, with 12 bases between them. CDR1 SGHNT and CDR2 YYREEE come from the germline V gene (reference sequence). The CDR3 length is 13 residues. The CDR3 coding sequence is TGTGCCAGCAGCCGAACAGGGTACGAGACCCAGTACTTC. Translated, it gives CASSRTGYETQYF.

The chain joins TRBV7-6 to TRBJ2-7; D perhaps matches TRBD1 (6 bases). The V and J ends lost 2 bases and 4 bases respectively, with 6 bases between them. The germline V gene has CDR1 SGHVS and CDR2 FNYEAQ. The CDR3 consists of 12 residues. The CDR3 coding sequence is TGTGCCAGCAGCTTAACAGGGTACGAGCAGTACTTC. Its translation is CASSLTGYEQYF.

The chain is built from TRBV27 and TRBJ2-3; TRBD2 is a possible D gene (6 bases). This CDR3 is built from 14 residues. The germline V gene has CDR1 MNHEY and CDR2 SMNVEV (reference sequence). Trimming cost V 7 bases and J 4 bases, with 15 bases left between them. CDR3 loop: CASKVQRVADTQYF. CDR3 DNA: TGTGCCAGCAAGGTCCAGCGGGTGGCAGATACGCAGTATTTT.

The V call is TRBV18, the J call TRBJ2-4; D is unclear. The CDR3 has 14 amino acids. V lost 6 bases and J 0 bases, leaving 9 bases between the germline ends. Germline V gene lookup returns CDR1 KGHSH and CDR2 LQKENI. The CDR3 coding sequence is TGTGCCAGCTCCGGAGAACTAGCCAAAAACATTCAGTACTTC. Translated, it gives CASSGELAKNIQYF.

V is TRBV28 and J is TRBJ1-2; D gene unclear. In germline, CDR1 is MDHEN, CDR2 SYDVKM. The CDR3 runs to 12 residues. The germline V and J ends were trimmed by 8 bases and 8 bases, with 15 bases remaining between them. The CDR3 bases are TGTGCCAGCGGTTGGAGGGATCGGGGCTACACCTTC. It translates to CASGWRDRGYTF.

V is TRBV11-2 and J is TRBJ2-7, with 8 bases identical to TRBD1. The germline gives CDR1 SGHAT, CDR2 FQNNGV. The V and J ends lost 5 bases and 2 bases, in that order; junction bases with no gene match: 11. CDR3 size: 16 residues. The CDR3 DNA follows: TGTGCCAGCAGCCGAAACGGACAGGGCCGAGCCTACGAGCAGTACTTC. This codes for CASSRNGQGRAYEQYF.

The rearrangement uses TRBV9 and TRBJ2-3, with D hard to call. CDR1 is SGDLS and CDR2 is YYNGEE in the germline V gene. The CDR3 contains 12 residues. V was pared by 2 bases and J by 6 bases, with 7 bases between. CDR3 nucleotide sequence: TGTGCCAGCAGCGTGAACGGGGATACGCAGTATTTT. It codes for CASSVNGDTQYF. Full variable domain (remainder filled in from reference TRBV9 and TRBJ2-3): DSGVTQTPKHLITATGQRVTLRCSPRSGDLSVYWYQQSLDQGLQFLIQYYNGEERAKGNILERFSAQQFPDLHSELNLSSLELGDSALYFCASSVNGDTQYFGPGTRLTVL.

V is TRBV7-2 and J is TRBJ2-7; the D gene is possibly TRBD2 (5 bases). The length of the CDR3 is 15 residues. The V end lost 3 bases, the J end lost 5 bases, and 17 bases lay between the germline ends. Germline V gene data show CDR1 as SGHTA and CDR2 as FQGNSA. The chain's CDR3 is CASSFSKNGIHEQYF. CDR3 nucleotide sequence: TGTGCCAGCAGCTTTTCTAAAAACGGGATCCACGAGCAGTACTTC. The variable domain in full, with the rest retrieved from reference TRBV7-2 and TRBJ2-7, is GAGVSQSPSNKVTEKGKDVELRCDPISGHTALYWYRQSLGQGLEFLIYFQGNSAPDKSGLPSDRFSAERTGGSVSTLTIQRTQQEDSAVYLCASSFSKNGIHEQYFGPGTRLTVT.

This sequence joins TRBV2 and TRBJ2-2, with TRBD1 identical over 8 bases. This CDR3 spans 14 amino acids. V shed 6 bases and J 8 bases; nucleotides not matched to a gene: 8. Germline V lookup: CDR1 SNHLY, CDR2 FYNNEI. CDR3 DNA sequence: TGTGCCAGCAGACCCAGGGGGCGCGGGGGGGAGCTGTTTTTT. Protein: CASRPRGRGGELFF.

The chain is built from TRBV7-2 and TRBJ2-7; 9 bases agree with TRBD1. From germline, CDR1 is SGHTA and CDR2 FQGNSA. The J segment lost 4 bases and the V segment lost 5 bases, leaving 6 bases of the junction unmatched. CDR3 size: 14 residues. The CDR3 DNA follows: TGTGCCAGCAGCCCCGGACAGGGGAGGTACGAGCAGTACTTC. This codes for CASSPGQGRYEQYF.

The chain has TRBV6-5 and TRBJ2-7, with TRBD2 matching over 10 bases. Trimming at V came to 5 bases and at J to 2 bases, leaving 3 bases not matched to a gene. The CDR3 is 14 residues long. Looked up from germline, CDR1 is MNHEY and CDR2 is SVGAGI. The CDR3 DNA reads as TGTGCCAGCAGTCGGACTAGCGGACCCTACGAGCAGTACTTC. Its translation: CASSRTSGPYEQYF.